This T cell receptor beta chain was sequenced during a study of T cell responses to AZD1222 COVID-19 vaccine. Study-wide results and limits: Without day 14 samples, only post-peak T cell repertoires were studied. Baseline testing showed seropositivity in only a handful of AZD1222 recipients.

CDR1 is MNHEY, CDR2 SMNVEV, per germline (reference sequence). The CDR3 is 18 amino acids. V shed 6 bases and J 1 base; nucleotides not matched to a gene: 11. Concerning this clone: Its antigen is undetermined.

Here immunoSEQ multiplex PCR was the method, and the copy in TCRdb shows in-frame clones only, minus some. The repertoire consists of 170,000 or so clones, with over 75% occurring once and the leading ten covering approximately 3%. The TCR sequence derives from an adult in good health. The material was peripheral blood, obtained on day 0 of AZD1222 vaccination. The chain links TRBV27 to TRBJ1-6; 8 nucleotides agree with TRBD1. Here the CDR3 DNA reads TGTGCCAGCAGGGGGGGGACAGGAGTAGGGTCCTATAATTCACCCCTCCACTTT. It encodes CASRGGTGVGSYNSPLHF.